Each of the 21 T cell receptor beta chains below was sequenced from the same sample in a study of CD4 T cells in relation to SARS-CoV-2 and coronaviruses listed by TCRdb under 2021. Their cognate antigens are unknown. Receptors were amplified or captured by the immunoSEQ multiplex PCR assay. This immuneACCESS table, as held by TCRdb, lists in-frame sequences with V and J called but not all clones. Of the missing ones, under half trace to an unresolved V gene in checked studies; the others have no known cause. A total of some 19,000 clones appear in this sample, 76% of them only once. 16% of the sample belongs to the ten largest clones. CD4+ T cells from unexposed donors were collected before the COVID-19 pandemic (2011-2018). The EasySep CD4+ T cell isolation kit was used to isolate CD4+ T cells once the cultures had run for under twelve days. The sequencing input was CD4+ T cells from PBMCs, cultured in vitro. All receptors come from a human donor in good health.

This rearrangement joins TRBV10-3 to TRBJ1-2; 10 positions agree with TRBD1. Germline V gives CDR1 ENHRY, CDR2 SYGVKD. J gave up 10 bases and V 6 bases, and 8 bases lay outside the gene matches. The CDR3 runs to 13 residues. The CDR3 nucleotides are TGTGCCATCAGCTACGGGACAGGGGACTACTACACCTTC. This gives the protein CAISYGTGDYYTF.

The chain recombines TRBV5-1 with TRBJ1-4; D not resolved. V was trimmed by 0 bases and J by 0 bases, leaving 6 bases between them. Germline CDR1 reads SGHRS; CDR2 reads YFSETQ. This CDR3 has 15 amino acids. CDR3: CASSLGGATNEKLFF. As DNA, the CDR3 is TGCGCCAGCAGCTTGGGTGGGGCAACTAATGAAAAACTGTTTTTT.

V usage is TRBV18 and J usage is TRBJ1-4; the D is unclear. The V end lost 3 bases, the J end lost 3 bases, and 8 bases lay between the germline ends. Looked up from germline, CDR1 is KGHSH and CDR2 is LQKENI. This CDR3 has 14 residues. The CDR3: CASSPGRSNEKLFF. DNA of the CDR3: TGTGCCAGCTCACCCGGACGTTCTAATGAAAAACTGTTTTTT.

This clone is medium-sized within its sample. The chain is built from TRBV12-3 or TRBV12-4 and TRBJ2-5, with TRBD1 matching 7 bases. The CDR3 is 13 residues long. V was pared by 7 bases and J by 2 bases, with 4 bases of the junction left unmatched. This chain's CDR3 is CASTPGQQETQYF. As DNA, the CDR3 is TGTGCCAGCACCCCGGGACAGCAAGAGACCCAGTACTTC.

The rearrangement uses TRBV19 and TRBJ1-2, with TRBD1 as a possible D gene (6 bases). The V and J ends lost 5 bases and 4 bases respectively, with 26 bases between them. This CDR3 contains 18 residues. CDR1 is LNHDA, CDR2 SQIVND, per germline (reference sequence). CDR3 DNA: TGTGCCAGTAGTCTAACCCGGACAGCCTCGTCAACCCTCTATGGCTACACCTTC. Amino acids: CASSLTRTASSTLYGYTF.

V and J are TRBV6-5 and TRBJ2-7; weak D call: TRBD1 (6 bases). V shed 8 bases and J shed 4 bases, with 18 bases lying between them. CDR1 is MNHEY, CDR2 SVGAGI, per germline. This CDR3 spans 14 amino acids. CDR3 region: CASFGVGRGYEQYF. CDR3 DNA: TGTGCCAGCTTCGGGGTCGGCAGGGGTTACGAGCAGTACTTC.

CDR3: CASSLGPSGEQFF. In DNA form, the CDR3 reads TGTGCCAGCAGCTTAGGACCCAGCGGCGAGCAGTTCTTC. The chain has TRBV7-3 and TRBJ2-1; possibly TRBD2 for D (5 bases). This CDR3 is 13 amino acids long. Germline V gene sequence: CDR1 SGHTA, CDR2 FQGTGA. Trimming pared 2 bases from V and 10 bases from J, leaving 12 bases between.

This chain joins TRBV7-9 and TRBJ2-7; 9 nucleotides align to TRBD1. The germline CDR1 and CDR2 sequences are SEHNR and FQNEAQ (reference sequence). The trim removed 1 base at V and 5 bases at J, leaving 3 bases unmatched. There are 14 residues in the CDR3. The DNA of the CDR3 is TGTGCCAGCAGCTTAGACAGGGGGCTCGACGAGCAGTACTTC. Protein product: CASSLDRGLDEQYF.

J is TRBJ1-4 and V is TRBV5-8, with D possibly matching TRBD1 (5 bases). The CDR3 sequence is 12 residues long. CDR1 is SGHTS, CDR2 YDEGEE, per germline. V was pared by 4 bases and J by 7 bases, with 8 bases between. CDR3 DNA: TGTGCCAGCAGCCAGGGAATTGAAAAACTGTTTTTT. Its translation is CASSQGIEKLFF.

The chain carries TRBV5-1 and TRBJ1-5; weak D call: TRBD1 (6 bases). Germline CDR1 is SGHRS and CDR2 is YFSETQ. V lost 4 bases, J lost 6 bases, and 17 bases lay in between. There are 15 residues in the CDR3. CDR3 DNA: TGCGCCAGCAGCATGGAACCGAAAGGGGGTCAGCCCCAGCATTTT. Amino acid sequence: CASSMEPKGGQPQHF.

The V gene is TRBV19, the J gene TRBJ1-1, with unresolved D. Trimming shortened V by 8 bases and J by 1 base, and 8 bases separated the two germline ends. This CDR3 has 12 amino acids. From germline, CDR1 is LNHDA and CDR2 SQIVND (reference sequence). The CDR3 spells CASSYPNTEAFF. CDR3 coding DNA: TGTGCCAGTTCTTACCCGAACACTGAAGCTTTCTTT. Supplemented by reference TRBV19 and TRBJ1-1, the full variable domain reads DGGITQSPKYLFRKEGQNVTLSCEQNLNHDAMYWYRQDPGQGLRLIYYSQIVNDFQKGDIAEGYSVSREKKESFPLTVTSAQKNPTAFYLCASSYPNTEAFFGQGTRLTVV.

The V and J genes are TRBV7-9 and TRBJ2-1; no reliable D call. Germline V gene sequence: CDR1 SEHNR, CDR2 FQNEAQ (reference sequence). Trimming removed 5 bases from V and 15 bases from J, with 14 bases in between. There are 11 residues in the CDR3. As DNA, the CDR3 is TGTGCCAGCAGCCCGAGTTGGTTACGGTTCTTC. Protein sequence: CASSPSWLRFF.

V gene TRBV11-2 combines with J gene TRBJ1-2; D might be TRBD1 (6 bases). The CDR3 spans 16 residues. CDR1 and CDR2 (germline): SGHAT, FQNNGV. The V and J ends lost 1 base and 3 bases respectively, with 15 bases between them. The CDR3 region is CASSLGRGGQDYGYTF. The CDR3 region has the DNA TGTGCCAGCAGCTTAGGGAGGGGGGGTCAGGACTATGGCTACACCTTC.

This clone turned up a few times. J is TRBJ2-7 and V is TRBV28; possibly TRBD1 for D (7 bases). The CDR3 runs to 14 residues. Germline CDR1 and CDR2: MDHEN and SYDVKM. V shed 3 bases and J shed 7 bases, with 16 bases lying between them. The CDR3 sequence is CASSFTVQGGEQYF. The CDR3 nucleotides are TGTGCCAGCAGTTTCACAGTGCAGGGGGGTGAGCAGTACTTC.

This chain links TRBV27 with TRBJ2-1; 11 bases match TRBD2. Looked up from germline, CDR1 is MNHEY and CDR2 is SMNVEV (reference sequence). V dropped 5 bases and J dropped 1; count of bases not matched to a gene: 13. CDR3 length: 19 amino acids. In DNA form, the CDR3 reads TGTGCCAGCAGTCTCCAAAGGACTAGCGGGCACAGATCCTACAATGAGCAGTTCTTC. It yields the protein CASSLQRTSGHRSYNEQFF.

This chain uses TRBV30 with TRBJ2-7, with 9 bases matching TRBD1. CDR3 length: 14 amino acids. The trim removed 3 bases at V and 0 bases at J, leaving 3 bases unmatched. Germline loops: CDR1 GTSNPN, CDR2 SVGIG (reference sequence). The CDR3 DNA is TGTGCCTGGAGCGGACAGGGGAGCTCCTACGAGCAGTACTTC. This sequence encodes CAWSGQGSSYEQYF. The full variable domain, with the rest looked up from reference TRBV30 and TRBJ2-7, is SQTIHQWPATLVQPVGSPLSLECTVEGTSNPNLYWYRQAAGRGLQLLFYSVGIGQISSEVPQNLSASRPQDRQFILSSKKLLLSDSGFYLCAWSGQGSSYEQYFGPGTRLTVT.

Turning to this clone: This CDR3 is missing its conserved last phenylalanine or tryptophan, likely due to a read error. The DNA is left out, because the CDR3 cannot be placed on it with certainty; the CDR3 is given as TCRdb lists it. The CDR3 loop is CAWTTTIAGGPFL. V and J are TRBV30 and TRBJ2-7; TRBD2, the table's D call, was not compared with the DNA. The CDR3 sequence runs 13 residues, both termini included. Germline CDR1 GTSNPN, CDR2 SVGIG (reference sequence).

The CDR3 DNA reads TGTGCCAGCATTGGGCAGGATAATCAGCCCCAGCATTTT. Its translation is CASIGQDNQPQHF. The V call is TRBV6-5, the J call TRBJ1-5; D call uncertain. Trimming removed 7 bases at V and 4 bases at J, with 11 bases between. The germline gives CDR1 MNHEY, CDR2 SVGAGI. The CDR3 contains 13 residues.

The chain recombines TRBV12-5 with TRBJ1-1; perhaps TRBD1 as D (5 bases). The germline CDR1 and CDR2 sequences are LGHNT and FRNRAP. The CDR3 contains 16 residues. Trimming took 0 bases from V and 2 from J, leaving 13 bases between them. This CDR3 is CASGLVKSGPNTEAFF. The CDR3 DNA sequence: TGTGCTAGTGGTTTGGTAAAGTCAGGGCCTAACACTGAAGCTTTCTTT.

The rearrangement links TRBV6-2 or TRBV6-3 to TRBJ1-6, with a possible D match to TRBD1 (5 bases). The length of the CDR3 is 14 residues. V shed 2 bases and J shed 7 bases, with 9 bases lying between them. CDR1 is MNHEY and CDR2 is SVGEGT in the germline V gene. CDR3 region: CASSYPGRNSPLHF. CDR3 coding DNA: TGTGCCAGCAGTTACCCAGGGAGAAATTCACCCCTCCACTTT.

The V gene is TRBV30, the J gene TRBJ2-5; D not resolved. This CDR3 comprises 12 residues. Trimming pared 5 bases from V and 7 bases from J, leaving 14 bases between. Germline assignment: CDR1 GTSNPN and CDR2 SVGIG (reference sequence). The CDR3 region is CAWGPGEGTQYF. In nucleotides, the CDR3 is TGTGCCTGGGGCCCTGGGGAAGGGACCCAGTACTTC.